The T cell receptor beta chain under discussion was sequenced for a study of regulatory T cells in long-lasting Graves disease. As to time point: newly diagnosed GD, antithyroid drugs for less than 3 months. The TCR library was made from RNA that had been extracted from PBMCs in TRIzol. Sequencing libraries for TCR beta were prepared with iRepertoire HTBI primers and Arm-PCR of CDR3 regions. TCRdb re-analysed the multiplex PCR reads in MiXCR, keeping a single row per CDR3 protein. The sample has approximately 480,000 distinct CDR3 sequences, 15% to 20% seen once; the top ten hold roughly an eighth. This clonotype was found many times. The same data also went into a second study, on T cells in Graves' hyperthyroidism and ophthalmopathy.

This sequence originates from a man aged 35 to 55 with Graves disease. The sequenced sample was peripheral blood mononuclear cells (PBMCs), obtained at new diagnosis, from a patient treated with antithyroid drugs.

CDR3 in amino acids: CASSGTRRGNEQFF. The DNA of the CDR3 is TGTGCCAGCAGTGGGACTAGAAGGGGCAATGAGCAGTTCTTC. V usage is TRBV27 and J usage is TRBJ2-1, with 8 bases lining up with TRBD2. The germline V gene has CDR1 MNHEY and CDR2 SMNVEV (reference sequence). J lost 6 bases, V lost 5 bases, and 6 bases had no gene match. CDR3 length: 14 residues.